Reported below is one T cell receptor (beta chain). Trimming shortened V by 0 bases and J by 9 bases, and 14 bases separated the two germline ends. CDR1 and CDR2 from the germline V gene are GTSNPN and SVGIG (reference sequence). The CDR3 has 13 amino acids. These data belong to a study of Ad26.COV2.S vaccination and SARS-CoV-2 variants. Profiling relied on immunoSEQ multiplex PCR, and the TCRdb table lists in-frame clones only, not all of them. Of around 140,000 clones listed, just over 85% are singletons. Sequencing used peripheral blood, obtained after recovery from COVID-19. The chain is built from TRBV30 and TRBJ1-1, with D possibly matching TRBD1 (6 bases). The TCR originated in a human donor who had recovered from COVID-19. In DNA, the CDR3 is TGTGCCTGGAGTGTACGGGGGCCCTATCAAGCTTTCTTT. Residues: CAWSVRGPYQAFF.